The 5 T cell receptor beta chains reported below all come from one sample, sequenced in a study of cytomegalovirus exposure and HLA in healthy donors. The data were produced by immunoSEQ multiplex PCR, yet TCRdb's version contains in-frame clones alone and is incomplete. The sample lists approximately 110,000 clones; around 94% were seen once. Sample: PBMCs. Source of these receptors: a woman in her late teens or twenties in good health and CMV-seronegative.

The V and J genes are TRBV27 and TRBJ1-2; D perhaps matches TRBD1 (5 bases). V lost 2 bases, J lost 6 bases, and 10 bases lay in between. Germline V gives CDR1 MNHEY, CDR2 SMNVEV (reference sequence). This CDR3 has 13 amino acids. This CDR3 is CASSLAGFDGYTF. As DNA, the CDR3 is TGTGCCAGCAGTTTAGCAGGGTTTGATGGCTACACCTTC.

This clone was observed a single time. This chain links TRBV5-1 with TRBJ2-1; 8 nucleotides agree with TRBD2. CDR1 and CDR2 (germline): SGHRS, YFSETQ. The J segment lost 0 bases and the V segment lost 3 bases, leaving 2 bases of the junction unmatched. There are 15 residues in the CDR3. The CDR3 nucleotides are TGCGCCAGCAGCTCGAGCGGGGGCTCCTACAATGAGCAGTTCTTC. It yields the protein CASSSSGGSYNEQFF.

CDR3 in DNA: TGTGCCAGCAGTCCTAGCGGGGGGGCGTACGAGCAGTACTTC. This codes for CASSPSGGAYEQYF. J is TRBJ2-7 and V is TRBV2; 12 positions agree with TRBD2. The CDR3 spans 14 residues. Trimming at V came to 5 bases and at J to 4 bases, leaving 3 bases not matched to a gene. Germline CDR1 SNHLY, CDR2 FYNNEI.

V is TRBV27 and J is TRBJ1-1, with D perhaps TRBD1 (5 bases). The CDR3 runs 16 residues. V was clipped by 2 bases and J by 7 bases, with 20 bases between them. CDR1 and CDR2 from the germline V gene are MNHEY and SMNVEV (reference sequence). CDR3 sequence reads: CASSLGGAAGFSEAFF. The CDR3 nucleotides read TGTGCCAGCAGTTTAGGAGGGGCGGCGGGGTTCAGTGAAGCTTTCTTT.

V is TRBV19 and J is TRBJ2-7, with TRBD2 identical over 7 bases. With 3 bases clipped from V and 3 bases from J, the junction kept 5 bases outside the gene matches. The V gene's germline CDR1 is LNHDA and CDR2 SQIVND (reference sequence). The CDR3 is made up of 14 amino acids. CDR3 in DNA: TGTGCCAGTAGTATCGGAGCGGGGTACTACGAGCAGTACTTC. It specifies CASSIGAGYYEQYF.